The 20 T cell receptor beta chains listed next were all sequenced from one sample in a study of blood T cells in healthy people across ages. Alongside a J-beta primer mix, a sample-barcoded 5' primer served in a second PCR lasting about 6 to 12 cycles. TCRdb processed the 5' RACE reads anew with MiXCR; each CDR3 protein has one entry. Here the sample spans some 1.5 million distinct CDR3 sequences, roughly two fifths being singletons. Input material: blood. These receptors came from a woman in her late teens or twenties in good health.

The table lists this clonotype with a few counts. CDR3 region: CSVAAGVPDTQYF. The CDR3 coding sequence is TGCAGCGTTGCAGCGGGAGTTCCAGATACGCAGTATTTT. The rearrangement links TRBV29-1 to TRBJ2-3; 8 bases fit TRBD2. V was clipped by 4 bases and J by 4 bases; unmatched bases: 4. This CDR3 region has 13 residues. In germline, CDR1 is SQVTM, CDR2 ANQGSEA.

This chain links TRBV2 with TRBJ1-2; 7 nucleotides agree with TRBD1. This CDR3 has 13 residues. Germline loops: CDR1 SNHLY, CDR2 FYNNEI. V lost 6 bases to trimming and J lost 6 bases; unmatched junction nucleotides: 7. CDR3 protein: CASRQGRKDGYTF. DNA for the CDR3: TGTGCCAGCAGACAGGGGAGAAAGGATGGCTACACCTTC.

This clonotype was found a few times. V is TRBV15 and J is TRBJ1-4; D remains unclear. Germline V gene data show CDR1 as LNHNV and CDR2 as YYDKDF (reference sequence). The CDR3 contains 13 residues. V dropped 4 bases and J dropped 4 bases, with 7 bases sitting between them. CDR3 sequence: CATSTGINEKLFF. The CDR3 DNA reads TGTGCCACCAGCACGGGGATTAATGAAAAACTGTTTTTT.

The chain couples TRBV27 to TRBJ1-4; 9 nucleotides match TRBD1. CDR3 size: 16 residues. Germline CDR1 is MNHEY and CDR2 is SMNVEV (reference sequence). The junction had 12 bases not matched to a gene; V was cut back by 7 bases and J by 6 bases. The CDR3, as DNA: TGTGCCAGCACCTTTGAACCGGGACAGGGACATGAAAAACTGTTTTTT. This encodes CASTFEPGQGHEKLFF.

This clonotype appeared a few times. CDR3 nucleotides: TGTGCCAGCACCCGGGACTATATGGATGAGCAGTTCTTC. This translates into CASTRDYMDEQFF. The V call is TRBV25-1, the J call TRBJ2-1; 7 nucleotides line up with TRBD2. The CDR3 extends over 13 amino acids. Losses at the gene ends were 7 bases for V and 8 bases for J; bases not matched to a gene: 8. Germline-derived CDR1 and CDR2 are MGHDK and SYGVNS. The whole variable domain, filled in from reference TRBV25-1 and TRBJ2-1, reads EADIYQTPRYLVIGTGKKITLECSQTMGHDKMYWYQQDPGMELHLIHYSYGVNSTEKGDLSSESTVSRIRTEHFPLTLESARPSHTSQYLCASTRDYMDEQFFGPGTRLTVL.

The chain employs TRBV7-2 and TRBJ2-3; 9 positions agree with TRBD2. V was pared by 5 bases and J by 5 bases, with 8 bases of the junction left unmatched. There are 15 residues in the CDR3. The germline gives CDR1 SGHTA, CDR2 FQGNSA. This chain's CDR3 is CASSEISGRLDTQYF. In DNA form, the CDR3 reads TGTGCCAGCAGCGAGATAAGCGGGAGGTTAGATACGCAGTATTTT.

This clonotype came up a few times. The CDR3 nucleotides read TGCGCCAGCAGCCAGGATAGGACGGGACTAGCCTACGAGCAGTACTTC. This gives the protein CASSQDRTGLAYEQYF. The chain is built from TRBV4-3 and TRBJ2-7; 8 positions match TRBD2. The germline gives CDR1 LGHNA, CDR2 YSLEER. The V gene end was trimmed by 3 bases and the J gene end by 2 bases; junction bases not matched to a gene: 9. The CDR3 consists of 16 residues.

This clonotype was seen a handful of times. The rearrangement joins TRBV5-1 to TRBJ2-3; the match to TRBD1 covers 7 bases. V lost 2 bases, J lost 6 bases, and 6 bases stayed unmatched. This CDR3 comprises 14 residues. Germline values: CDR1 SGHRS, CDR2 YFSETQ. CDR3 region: CASSFTGVPDTQYF. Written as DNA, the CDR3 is TGCGCCAGCAGCTTTACAGGGGTGCCGGATACGCAGTATTTT.

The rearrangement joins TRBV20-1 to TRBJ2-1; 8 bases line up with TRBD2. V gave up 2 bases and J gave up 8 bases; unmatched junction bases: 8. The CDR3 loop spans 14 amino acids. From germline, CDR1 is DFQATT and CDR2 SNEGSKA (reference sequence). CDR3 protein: CSARFAGGADEQFF. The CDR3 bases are TGCAGTGCTAGATTTGCGGGAGGAGCCGATGAGCAGTTCTTC.

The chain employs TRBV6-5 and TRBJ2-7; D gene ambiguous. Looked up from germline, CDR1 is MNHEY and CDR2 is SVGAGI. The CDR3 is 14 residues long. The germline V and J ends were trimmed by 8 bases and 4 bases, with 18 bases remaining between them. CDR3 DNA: TGTGCCAGCCCATTCGGTAATCTTGAGTACGAGCAGTACTTC. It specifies CASPFGNLEYEQYF.

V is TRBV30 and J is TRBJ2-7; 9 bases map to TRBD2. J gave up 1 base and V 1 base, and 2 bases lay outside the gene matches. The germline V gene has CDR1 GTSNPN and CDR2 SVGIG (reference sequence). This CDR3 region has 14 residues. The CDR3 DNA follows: TGTGCCTGGAGTGGGGCGGGAGGGTCCTACGAGCAGTACTTC. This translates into CAWSGAGGSYEQYF.

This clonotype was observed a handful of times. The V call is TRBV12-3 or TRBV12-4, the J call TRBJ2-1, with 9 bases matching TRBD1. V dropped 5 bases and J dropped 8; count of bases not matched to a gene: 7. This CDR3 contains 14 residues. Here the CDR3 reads CASSPRTGVDEQFF. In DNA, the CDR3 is TGTGCCAGCAGTCCTAGGACAGGGGTCGATGAGCAGTTCTTC.

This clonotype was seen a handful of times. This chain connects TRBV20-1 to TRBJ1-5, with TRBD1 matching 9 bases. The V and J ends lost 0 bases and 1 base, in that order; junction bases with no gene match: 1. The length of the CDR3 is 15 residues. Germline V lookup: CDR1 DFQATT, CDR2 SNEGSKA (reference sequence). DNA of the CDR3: TGCAGTGCTAGAGATGGACAGGGGAGCAATCAGCCCCAGCATTTT. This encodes CSARDGQGSNQPQHF.

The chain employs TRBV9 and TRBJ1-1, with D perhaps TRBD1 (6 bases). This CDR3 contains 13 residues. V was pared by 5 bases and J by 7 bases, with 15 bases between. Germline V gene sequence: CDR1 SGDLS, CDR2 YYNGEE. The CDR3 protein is CASSPNVGGEAFF. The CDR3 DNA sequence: TGTGCCAGCAGTCCAAACGTAGGGGGTGAAGCTTTCTTT. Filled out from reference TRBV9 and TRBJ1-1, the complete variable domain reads DSGVTQTPKHLITATGQRVTLRCSPRSGDLSVYWYQQSLDQGLQFLIQYYNGEERAKGNILERFSAQQFPDLHSELNLSSLELGDSALYFCASSPNVGGEAFFGQGTRLTVV.

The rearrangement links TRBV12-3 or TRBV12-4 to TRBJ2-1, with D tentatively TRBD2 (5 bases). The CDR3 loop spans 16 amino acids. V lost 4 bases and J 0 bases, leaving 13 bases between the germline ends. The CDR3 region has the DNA TGTGCCAGCAGTTCATTCGGGATCAGCTCCTACAATGAGCAGTTCTTC. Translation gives CASSSFGISSYNEQFF.

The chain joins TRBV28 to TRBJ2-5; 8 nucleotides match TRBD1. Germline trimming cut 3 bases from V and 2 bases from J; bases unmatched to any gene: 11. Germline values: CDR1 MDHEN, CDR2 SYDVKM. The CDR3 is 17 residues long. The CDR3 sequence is CASSFPFVQGAQETQYF. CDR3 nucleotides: TGTGCCAGCAGTTTCCCGTTTGTTCAGGGGGCTCAAGAGACCCAGTACTTC.

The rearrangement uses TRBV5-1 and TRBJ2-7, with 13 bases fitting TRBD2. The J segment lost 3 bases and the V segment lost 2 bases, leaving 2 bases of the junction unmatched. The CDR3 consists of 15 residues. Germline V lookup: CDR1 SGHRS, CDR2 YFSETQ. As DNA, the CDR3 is TGCGCCAGCAGCTTTGGGACTAGCGGGGACTACGAGCAGTACTTC. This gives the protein CASSFGTSGDYEQYF.

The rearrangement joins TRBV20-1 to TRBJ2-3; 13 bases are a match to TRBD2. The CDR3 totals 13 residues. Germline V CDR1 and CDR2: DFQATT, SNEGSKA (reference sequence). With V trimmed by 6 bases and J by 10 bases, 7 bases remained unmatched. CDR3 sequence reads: CSARTSGRVPQYF. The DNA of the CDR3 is TGCAGTGCGCGGACTAGCGGGAGAGTTCCGCAGTATTTT.

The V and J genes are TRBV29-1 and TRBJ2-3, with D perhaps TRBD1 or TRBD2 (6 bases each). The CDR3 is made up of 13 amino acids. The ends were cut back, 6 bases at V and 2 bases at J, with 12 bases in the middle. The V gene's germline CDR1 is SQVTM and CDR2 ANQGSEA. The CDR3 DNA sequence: TGCAGCGTGTTGGGGGGCATCACAGATACGCAGTATTTT. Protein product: CSVLGGITDTQYF.

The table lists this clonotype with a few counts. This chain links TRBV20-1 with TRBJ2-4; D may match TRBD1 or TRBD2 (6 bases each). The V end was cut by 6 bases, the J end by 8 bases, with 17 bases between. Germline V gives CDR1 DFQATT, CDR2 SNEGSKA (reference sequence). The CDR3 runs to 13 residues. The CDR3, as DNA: TGCAGTGCCGGACAGCCCCGCGGGGACATTCAGTACTTC. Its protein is CSAGQPRGDIQYF.